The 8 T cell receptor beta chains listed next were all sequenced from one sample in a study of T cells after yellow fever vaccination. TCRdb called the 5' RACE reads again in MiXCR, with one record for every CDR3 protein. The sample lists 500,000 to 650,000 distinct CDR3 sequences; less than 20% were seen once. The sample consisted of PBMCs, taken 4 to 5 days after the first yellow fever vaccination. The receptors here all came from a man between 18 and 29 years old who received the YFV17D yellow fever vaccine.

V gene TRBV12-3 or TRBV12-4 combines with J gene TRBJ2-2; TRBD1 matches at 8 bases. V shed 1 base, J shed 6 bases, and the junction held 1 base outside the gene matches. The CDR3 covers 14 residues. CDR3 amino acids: CASSLGTGSGELFF. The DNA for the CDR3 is TGTGCCAGCAGTTTAGGGACAGGGTCCGGGGAGCTGTTTTTT.

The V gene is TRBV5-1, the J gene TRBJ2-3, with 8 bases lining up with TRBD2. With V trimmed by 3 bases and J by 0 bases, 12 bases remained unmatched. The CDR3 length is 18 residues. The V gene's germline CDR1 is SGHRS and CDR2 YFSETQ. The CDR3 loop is CASSSLAGRSSSTDTQYF. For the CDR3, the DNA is TGCGCCAGCAGCTCCTTAGCGGGGAGATCTTCTAGCACAGATACGCAGTATTTT.

CDR3 coding DNA: TGTGCCAGCAGCTTAGAACTAGCGAGAAAAGAGACCCAGTACTTC. Protein product: CASSLELARKETQYF. V usage is TRBV11-1 and J usage is TRBJ2-5; 7 positions agree with TRBD2. The V segment lost 1 base and the J segment 3 bases; nucleotides outside the gene matches: 5. The germline V gene has CDR1 SGHAT and CDR2 FQDESV (reference sequence). The CDR3 covers 15 residues.

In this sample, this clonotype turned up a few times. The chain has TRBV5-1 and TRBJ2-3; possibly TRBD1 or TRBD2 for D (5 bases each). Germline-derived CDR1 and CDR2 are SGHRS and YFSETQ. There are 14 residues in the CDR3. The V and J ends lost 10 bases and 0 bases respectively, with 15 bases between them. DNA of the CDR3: TGCGCCGGCTCTCGGGGACCGAGCACAGATACGCAGTATTTT. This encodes CAGSRGPSTDTQYF. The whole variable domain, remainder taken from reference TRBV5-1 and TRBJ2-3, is KAGVTQTPRYLIKTRGQQVTLSCSPISGHRSVSWYQQTPGQGLQFLFEYFSETQRNKGNFPGRFSGRQFSNSRSEMNVSTLELGDSALYLCAGSRGPSTDTQYFGPGTRLTVL.

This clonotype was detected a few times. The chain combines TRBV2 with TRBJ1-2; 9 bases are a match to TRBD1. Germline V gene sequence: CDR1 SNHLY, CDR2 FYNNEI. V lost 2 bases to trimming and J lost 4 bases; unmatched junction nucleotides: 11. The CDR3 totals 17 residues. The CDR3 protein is CASSERLWDRDFYGYTF. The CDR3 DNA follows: TGTGCCAGCAGTGAAAGGCTCTGGGACAGGGATTTCTATGGCTACACCTTC.

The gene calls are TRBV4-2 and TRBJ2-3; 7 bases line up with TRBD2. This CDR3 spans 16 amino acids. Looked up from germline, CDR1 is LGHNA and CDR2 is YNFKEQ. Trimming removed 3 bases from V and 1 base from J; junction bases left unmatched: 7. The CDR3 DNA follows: TGTGCCAGCAGCCACGCGACTAGCCGAGGCACAGATACGCAGTATTTT. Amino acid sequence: CASSHATSRGTDTQYF.

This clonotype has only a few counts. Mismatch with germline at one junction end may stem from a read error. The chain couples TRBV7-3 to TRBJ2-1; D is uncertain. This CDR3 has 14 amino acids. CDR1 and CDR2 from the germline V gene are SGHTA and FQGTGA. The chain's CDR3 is CASSITPAYNEQFF. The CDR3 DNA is TGTGCCAGCAGCATAACCCCAGCGTACAATGAGCAGTTCTTC.

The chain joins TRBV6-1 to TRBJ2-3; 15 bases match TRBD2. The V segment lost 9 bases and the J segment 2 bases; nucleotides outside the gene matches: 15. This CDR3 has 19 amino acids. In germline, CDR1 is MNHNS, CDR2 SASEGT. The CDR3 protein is CASFSSGLAGGAPTDTQYF. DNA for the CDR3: TGTGCCAGTTTCTCCTCCGGACTAGCGGGGGGGGCCCCCACAGATACGCAGTATTTT.